This record concerns one TCR beta chain sequence. The sample originates from a study of blood T cell repertoires in COVID-19. Assay: immunoSEQ multiplex PCR; the TCRdb copy retains only in-frame clones and omits some. The sample records roughly 220,000 clones, 81% being singletons. This CDR3 contains 17 residues. V lost 3 bases and J lost 0, with 16 bases in between. Germline values: CDR1 SGDLS, CDR2 YYNGEE. Patients at the Seattle site were enrolled during active infection and followed longitudinally. The sequence came from a woman of 80 years or more with COVID-19, enrolled during active disease. V gene TRBV9 combines with J gene TRBJ1-5; D is uncertain. Sequencing was performed on peripheral blood. CDR3 in DNA: TGTGCCAGCAGCGCCGTGGTAGAAGCGGATAGCAATCAGCCCCAGCATTTT. Residues: CASSAVVEADSNQPQHF.